This T cell receptor beta chain was captured by sequencing in a study of cytomegalovirus exposure and HLA in healthy donors. Whole-study findings and limits: Generally TCR sequences proved uncommon, though certain public TCRs appeared in numerous donors. Later on, a genetic analysis was performed. It linked a missense variant in DCLRE1C with V- and J-gene trimming of TCR beta. Altogether, some 160 TCR beta chains were recorded as cytomegalovirus-associated. Being productive about 87% or about 30% of the time was typical of most TCR beta V segments in an earlier analysis.

As regards this clone: Antigen unknown.

60 Vbeta and 13 Jbeta primers were used in PCR. TCRdb's table, derived via immunoSEQ multiplex PCR, lists solely in-frame clones and lacks some. This sample yields about 100,000 clones, of which around four fifths are seen a single time; roughly 4% belongs to the top ten. Germline CDR1 and CDR2: SGHRS and YFSETQ. J was trimmed by 4 bases and V by 4 bases; bases with no gene match: 6. The CDR3 runs 14 residues. The material sequenced was PBMCs. The chain couples TRBV5-1 to TRBJ2-5, with 8 nucleotides matching TRBD2. The TCR was taken from a man between 40 and 49 years old in good health and CMV-seronegative. CDR3 coding DNA: TGCGCCAGCAGCCCGGGAGGGGAGGGAGAGACCCAGTACTTC. Protein: CASSPGGEGETQYF.